This TCR beta chain was identified during a study of blood T cells in healthy people across ages. The use of a sample-barcoded 5' primer and a J-beta primer mix characterized a second PCR of about 7 to 12 cycles. TCRdb passed the 5' RACE reads through MiXCR, listing each CDR3 protein once. The sample consists of hundreds of thousands of distinct CDR3 sequences, 40% to 50% of them appearing once. The CDR3 is 14 amino acids. V was clipped by 2 bases and J by 4 bases, with 11 bases between them. Germline V gene lookup returns CDR1 SGHDN and CDR2 FVKESK. The sequencing input was blood. The chain recombines TRBV14 with TRBJ1-2, with D perhaps matching TRBD1 (5 bases). This TCR was recovered from a man aged 55 to 69 in good health. The DNA of the CDR3 is TGTGCCAGCAGCCAAAATACAGGAACCTATGGCTACACCTTC. Translating gives CASSQNTGTYGYTF.